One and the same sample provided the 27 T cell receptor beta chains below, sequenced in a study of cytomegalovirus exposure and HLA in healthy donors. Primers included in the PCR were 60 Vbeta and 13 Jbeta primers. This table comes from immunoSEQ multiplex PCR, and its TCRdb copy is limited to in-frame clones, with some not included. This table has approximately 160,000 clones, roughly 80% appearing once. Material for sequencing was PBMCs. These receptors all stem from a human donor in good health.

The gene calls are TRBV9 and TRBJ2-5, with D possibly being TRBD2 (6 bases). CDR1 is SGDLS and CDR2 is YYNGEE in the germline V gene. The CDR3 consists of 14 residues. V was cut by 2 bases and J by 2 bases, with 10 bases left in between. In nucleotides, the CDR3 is TGTGCCAGCAGCGTCGGGGGAACACAAGAGACCCAGTACTTC. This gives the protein CASSVGGTQETQYF.

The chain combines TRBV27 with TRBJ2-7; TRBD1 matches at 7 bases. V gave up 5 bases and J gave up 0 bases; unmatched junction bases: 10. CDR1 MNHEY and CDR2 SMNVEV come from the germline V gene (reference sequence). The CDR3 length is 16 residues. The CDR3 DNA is TGTGCCAGCAGTCATCGGTCAGGGACAGTCTCCTACGAGCAGTACTTC. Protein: CASSHRSGTVSYEQYF.

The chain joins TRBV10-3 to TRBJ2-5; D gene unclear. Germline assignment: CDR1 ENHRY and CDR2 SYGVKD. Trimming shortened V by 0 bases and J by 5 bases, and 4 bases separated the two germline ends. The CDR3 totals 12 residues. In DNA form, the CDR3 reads TGTGCCATCAGTGAGTCCCCGGAGACCCAGTACTTC. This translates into CAISESPETQYF.

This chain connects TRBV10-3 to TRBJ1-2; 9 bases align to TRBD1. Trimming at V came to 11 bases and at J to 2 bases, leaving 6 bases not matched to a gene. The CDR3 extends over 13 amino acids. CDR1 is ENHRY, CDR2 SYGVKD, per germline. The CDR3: CAASGTGNYGYTF. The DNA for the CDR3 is TGTGCCGCCTCCGGGACAGGGAACTATGGCTACACCTTC.

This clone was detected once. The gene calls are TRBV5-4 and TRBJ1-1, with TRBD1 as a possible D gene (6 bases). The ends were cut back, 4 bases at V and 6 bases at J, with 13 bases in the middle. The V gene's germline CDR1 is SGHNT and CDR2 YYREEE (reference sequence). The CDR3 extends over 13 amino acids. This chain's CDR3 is CASSHRDQSEAFF. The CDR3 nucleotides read TGTGCCAGCAGCCACAGGGACCAATCTGAAGCTTTCTTT.

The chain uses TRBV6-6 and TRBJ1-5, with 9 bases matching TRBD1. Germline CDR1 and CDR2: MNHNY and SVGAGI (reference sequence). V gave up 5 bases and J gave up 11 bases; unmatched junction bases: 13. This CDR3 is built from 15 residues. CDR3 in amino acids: CASSTGQGTSRAQHF. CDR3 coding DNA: TGTGCCAGCAGTACTGGACAGGGGACATCACGGGCCCAGCATTTT.

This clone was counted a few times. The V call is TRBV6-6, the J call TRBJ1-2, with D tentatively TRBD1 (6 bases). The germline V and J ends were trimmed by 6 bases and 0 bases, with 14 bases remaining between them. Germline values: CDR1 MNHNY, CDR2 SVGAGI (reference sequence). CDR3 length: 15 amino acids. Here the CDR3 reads CASRQTGSPNYGYTF. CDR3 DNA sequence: TGTGCCAGCAGACAAACAGGGAGTCCTAACTATGGCTACACCTTC.

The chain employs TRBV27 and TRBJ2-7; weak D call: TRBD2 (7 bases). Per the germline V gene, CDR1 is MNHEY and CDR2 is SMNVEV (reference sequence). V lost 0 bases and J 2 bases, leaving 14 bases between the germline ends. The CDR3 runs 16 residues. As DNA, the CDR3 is TGTGCCAGCAGTTTATCGACCCGGGGGGCCCCCTACGAGCAGTACTTC. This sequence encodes CASSLSTRGAPYEQYF.

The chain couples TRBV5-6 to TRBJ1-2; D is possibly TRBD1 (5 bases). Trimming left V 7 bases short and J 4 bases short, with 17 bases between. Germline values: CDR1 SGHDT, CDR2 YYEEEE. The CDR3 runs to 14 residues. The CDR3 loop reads CASARGGFGYGYTF. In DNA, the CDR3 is TGTGCCAGCGCCCGGGGGGGTTTCGGCTATGGCTACACCTTC.

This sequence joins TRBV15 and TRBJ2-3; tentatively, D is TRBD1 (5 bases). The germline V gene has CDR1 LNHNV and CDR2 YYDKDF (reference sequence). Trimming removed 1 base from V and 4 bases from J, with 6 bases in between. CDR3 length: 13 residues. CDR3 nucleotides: TGTGCCACCAGCAGAGGGGGCTCAGATACGCAGTATTTT. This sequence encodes CATSRGGSDTQYF.

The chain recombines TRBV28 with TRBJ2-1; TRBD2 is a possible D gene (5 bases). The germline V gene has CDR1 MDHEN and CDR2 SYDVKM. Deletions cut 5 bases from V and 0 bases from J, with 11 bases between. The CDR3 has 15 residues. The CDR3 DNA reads TGTGCCAGCAGTAAATTAGCGAACTCCTACAATGAGCAGTTCTTC. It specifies CASSKLANSYNEQFF.

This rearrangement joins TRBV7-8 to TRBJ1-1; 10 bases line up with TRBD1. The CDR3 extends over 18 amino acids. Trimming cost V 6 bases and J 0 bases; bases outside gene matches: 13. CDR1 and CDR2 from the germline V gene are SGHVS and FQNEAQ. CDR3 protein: CASRSRQGANGMNTEAFF. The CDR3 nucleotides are TGTGCCAGCAGATCAAGACAGGGGGCGAACGGGATGAACACTGAAGCTTTCTTT.

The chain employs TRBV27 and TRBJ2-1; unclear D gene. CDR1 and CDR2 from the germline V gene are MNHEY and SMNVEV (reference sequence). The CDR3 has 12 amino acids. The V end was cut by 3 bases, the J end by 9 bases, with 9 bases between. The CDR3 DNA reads TGTGCCAGCAGTTTTCTAGGTGGTGAGCAGTTCTTC. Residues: CASSFLGGEQFF.

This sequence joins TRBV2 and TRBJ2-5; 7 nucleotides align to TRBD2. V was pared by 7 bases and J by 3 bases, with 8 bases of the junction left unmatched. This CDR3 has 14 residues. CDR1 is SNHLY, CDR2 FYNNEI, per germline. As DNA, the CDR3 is TGTGCCAGCAAGGAAGGGGCGGGGGAAGAGACCCAGTACTTC. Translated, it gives CASKEGAGEETQYF.

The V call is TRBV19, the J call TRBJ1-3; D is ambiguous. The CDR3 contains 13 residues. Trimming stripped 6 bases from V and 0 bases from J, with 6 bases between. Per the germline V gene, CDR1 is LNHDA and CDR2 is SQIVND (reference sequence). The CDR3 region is CASRQSSGNTIYF. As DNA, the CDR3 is TGTGCCAGTAGACAGAGCTCTGGAAACACCATATATTTT.

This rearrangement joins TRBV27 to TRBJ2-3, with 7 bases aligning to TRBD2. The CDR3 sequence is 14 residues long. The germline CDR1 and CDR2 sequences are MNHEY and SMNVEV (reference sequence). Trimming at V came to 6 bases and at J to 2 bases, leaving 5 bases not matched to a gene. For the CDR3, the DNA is TGTGCCAGCAGAAGACTAGCTTCCACAGATACGCAGTATTTT. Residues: CASRRLASTDTQYF.

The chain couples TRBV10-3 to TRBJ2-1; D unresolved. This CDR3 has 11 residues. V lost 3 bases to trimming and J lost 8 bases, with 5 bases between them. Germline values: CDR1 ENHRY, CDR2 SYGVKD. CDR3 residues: CAISERDEQFF. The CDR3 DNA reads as TGTGCCATCAGTGAACGGGATGAGCAGTTCTTC.

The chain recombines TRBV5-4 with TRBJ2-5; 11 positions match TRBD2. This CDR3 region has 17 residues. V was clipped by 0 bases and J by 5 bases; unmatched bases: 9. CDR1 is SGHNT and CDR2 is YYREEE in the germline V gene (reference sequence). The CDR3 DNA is TGTGCCAGCAGCTTGGCCCGGCTAGCGGGGGGCCGGGAGACCCAGTACTTC. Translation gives CASSLARLAGGRETQYF.

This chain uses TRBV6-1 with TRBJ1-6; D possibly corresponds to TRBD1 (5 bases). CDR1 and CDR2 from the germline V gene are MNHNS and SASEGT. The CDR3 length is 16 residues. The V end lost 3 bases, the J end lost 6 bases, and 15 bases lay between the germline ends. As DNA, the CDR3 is TGTGCCAGCAGTGACCCCCAGCCCAGGGCTAATTCACCCCTCCACTTT. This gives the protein CASSDPQPRANSPLHF.

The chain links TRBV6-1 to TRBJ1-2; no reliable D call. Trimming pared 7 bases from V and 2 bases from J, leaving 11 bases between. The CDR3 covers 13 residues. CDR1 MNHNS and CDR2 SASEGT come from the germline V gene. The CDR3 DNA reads TGTGCCAGCACGTCGCAACAGAACTATGGCTACACCTTC. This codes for CASTSQQNYGYTF.

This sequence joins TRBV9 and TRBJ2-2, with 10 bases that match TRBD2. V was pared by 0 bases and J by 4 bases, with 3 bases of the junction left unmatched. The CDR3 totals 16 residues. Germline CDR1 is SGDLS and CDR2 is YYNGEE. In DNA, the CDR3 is TGTGCCAGCAGCGTAGGAGCGGGGGGGAGCACCGGGGAGCTGTTTTTT. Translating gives CASSVGAGGSTGELFF.

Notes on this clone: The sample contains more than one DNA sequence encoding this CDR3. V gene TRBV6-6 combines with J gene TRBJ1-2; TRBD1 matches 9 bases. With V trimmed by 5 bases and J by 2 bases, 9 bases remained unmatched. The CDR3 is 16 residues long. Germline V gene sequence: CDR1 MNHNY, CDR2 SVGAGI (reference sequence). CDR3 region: CASSQTPGQGNYGYTF. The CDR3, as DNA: TGTGCCAGCAGTCAAACCCCGGGACAGGGAAACTATGGCTACACCTTC.

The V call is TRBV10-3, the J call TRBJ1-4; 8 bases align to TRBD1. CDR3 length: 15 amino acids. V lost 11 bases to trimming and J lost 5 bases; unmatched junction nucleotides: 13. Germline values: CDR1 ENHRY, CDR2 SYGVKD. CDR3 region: CAASNSGQGNEKLFF. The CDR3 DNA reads TGTGCCGCATCCAACTCCGGACAGGGAAATGAAAAACTGTTTTTT.

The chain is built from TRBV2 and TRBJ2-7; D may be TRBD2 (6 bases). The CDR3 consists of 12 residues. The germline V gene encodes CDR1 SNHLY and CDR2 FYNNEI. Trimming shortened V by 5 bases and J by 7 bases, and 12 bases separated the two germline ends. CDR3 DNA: TGTGCCAGCAGTTGGAGACGGGGGGAGCAGTACTTC. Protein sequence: CASSWRRGEQYF.

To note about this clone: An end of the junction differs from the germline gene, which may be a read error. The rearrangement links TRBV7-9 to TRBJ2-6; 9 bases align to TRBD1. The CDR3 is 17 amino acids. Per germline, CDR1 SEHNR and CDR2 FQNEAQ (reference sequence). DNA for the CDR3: TGTTCCAGCAGCTTAGGACAGGGGATGACTGGGGCCAACGTCCTGACTTTC. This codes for CSSSLGQGMTGANVLTF.

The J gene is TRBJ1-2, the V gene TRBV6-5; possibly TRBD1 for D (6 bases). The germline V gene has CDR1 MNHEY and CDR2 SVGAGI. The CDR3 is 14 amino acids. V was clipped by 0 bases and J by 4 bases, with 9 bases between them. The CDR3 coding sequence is TGTGCCAGCAGTTACTCCGGACAGCCCTATGGCTACACCTTC. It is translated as CASSYSGQPYGYTF.

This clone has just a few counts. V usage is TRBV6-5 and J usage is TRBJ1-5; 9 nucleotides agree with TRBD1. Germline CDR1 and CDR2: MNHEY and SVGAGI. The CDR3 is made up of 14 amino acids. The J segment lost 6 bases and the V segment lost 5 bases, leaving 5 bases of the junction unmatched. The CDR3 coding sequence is TGTGCCAGCAGTACGGGACAGGGTACTCAGCCCCAGCATTTT. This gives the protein CASSTGQGTQPQHF.